Following are 20 T cell receptor beta chains from one sample sequenced in a study of beta chain features in type 1 diabetes. Reverse transcription of all isolated RNA meant that expressed TCRB transcripts were sequenced. TCRdb keeps only in-frame clones here, not all; method: immunoSEQ multiplex PCR. The table shows 900,000 or so clones, with roughly a sixth occurring only once. Sequenced: naive CD4+ T cells from blood. These receptors all come from a woman between 18 and 30 years old in good health.

J is TRBJ1-2 and V is TRBV4-3; 7 bases match TRBD1. The CDR3 is 14 residues long. Losses at the gene ends were 5 bases for V and 6 bases for J; bases not matched to a gene: 9. Germline CDR1 is LGHNA and CDR2 is YSLEER. CDR3 in amino acids: CASSNYGTEDGYTF. The DNA for the CDR3 is TGCGCCAGCAGCAATTACGGGACAGAAGATGGCTACACCTTC.

The J gene is TRBJ1-4, the V gene TRBV6-5, with 7 bases matching TRBD1. V was clipped by 6 bases and J by 6 bases; unmatched bases: 4. The CDR3 sequence is 13 residues long. Germline CDR1 reads MNHEY; CDR2 reads SVGAGI. The CDR3 DNA follows: TGTGCCAGCAGCGCCCAGGGGGATGAAAAACTGTTTTTT. Protein sequence: CASSAQGDEKLFF.

This clone was seen a few times. This chain uses TRBV7-6 with TRBJ2-7; the match to TRBD2 covers 10 bases. The CDR3 sequence is 16 residues long. The V gene's germline CDR1 is SGHVS and CDR2 FNYEAQ. Trimming removed 1 base from V and 2 bases from J; junction bases left unmatched: 5. The CDR3 spells CASSLGGLAEPYEQYF. The DNA for the CDR3 is TGTGCCAGCAGCTTAGGAGGACTAGCGGAGCCCTACGAGCAGTACTTC.

There are a few counts of this clone. This chain uses TRBV5-1 with TRBJ2-4; D gene ambiguous. In germline, CDR1 is SGHRS, CDR2 YFSETQ. The CDR3 totals 16 residues. The V gene lost 3 bases and the J gene lost 0 bases, with 13 bases spanning the gap. CDR3: CASSSGPVQAKNIQYF. In nucleotides, the CDR3 is TGCGCCAGCAGCTCTGGACCCGTCCAAGCCAAAAACATTCAGTACTTC.

The rearrangement joins TRBV23-1 to TRBJ2-3; 8 bases line up with TRBD2. TRBV23-1 is classed as an ORF, of uncertain function. J gave up 2 bases and V 2 bases, and 9 bases lay outside the gene matches. This CDR3 has 17 amino acids. The CDR3 nucleotides read TGCGCCAGCAGTCAAGACGATCAGCGGGAGAACACAGATACGCAGTATTTT. Its protein is CASSQDDQRENTDTQYF.

This clone has a handful of counts. The chain joins TRBV28 to TRBJ2-7, with 7 positions matching TRBD1. Germline trimming cut 1 base from V and 0 bases from J; bases unmatched to any gene: 6. The CDR3 spans 16 residues. CDR1 MDHEN and CDR2 SYDVKM come from the germline V gene. The CDR3, as DNA: TGTGCCAGCAGTTTATCCGGACAGGAACACTCCTACGAGCAGTACTTC. Translating it yields CASSLSGQEHSYEQYF. Supplemented by reference TRBV28 and TRBJ2-7, the full variable domain reads DVKVTQSSRYLVKRTGEKVFLECVQDMDHENMFWYRQDPGLGLRLIYFSYDVKMKEKGDIPEGYSVSREKKERFSLILESASTNQTSMYLCASSLSGQEHSYEQYFGPGTRLTVT.

The rearrangement joins TRBV14 to TRBJ2-3; D remains unclear. Trimming removed 3 bases from V and 1 base from J, with 5 bases in between. In germline, CDR1 is SGHDN, CDR2 FVKESK. The CDR3 is 13 residues long. CDR3 region: CASSQHGTDTQYF. The CDR3 bases are TGTGCCAGCAGCCAGCACGGCACAGATACGCAGTATTTT.

This clone was counted only a few times. The chain combines TRBV5-1 with TRBJ2-1; TRBD1 aligns across 10 bases. V lost 4 bases, J lost 8 bases, and 6 bases stayed unmatched. Germline CDR1 is SGHRS and CDR2 is YFSETQ. This CDR3 spans 14 amino acids. The CDR3 sequence: CASSLGQGVDEQFF. CDR3 nucleotide sequence: TGCGCCAGCAGCCTTGGACAGGGGGTGGATGAGCAGTTCTTC.

CDR3 sequence: CASSWTGGRYEQYF. As DNA, the CDR3 is TGTGCCAGCAGTTGGACAGGAGGGCGCTACGAGCAGTACTTC. The V gene is TRBV28, the J gene TRBJ2-7, with a weak D call TRBD1 (7 bases). V was trimmed by 4 bases and J by 3 bases, leaving 13 bases between them. CDR1 and CDR2 (germline): MDHEN, SYDVKM. The CDR3 sequence is 14 residues long. Full variable domain (missing parts from reference TRBV28 and TRBJ2-7): DVKVTQSSRYLVKRTGEKVFLECVQDMDHENMFWYRQDPGLGLRLIYFSYDVKMKEKGDIPEGYSVSREKKERFSLILESASTNQTSMYLCASSWTGGRYEQYFGPGTRLTVT.

The rearrangement joins TRBV15 to TRBJ2-5; no firm D call. Looked up from germline, CDR1 is LNHNV and CDR2 is YYDKDF (reference sequence). The CDR3 runs to 14 residues. The V and J ends lost 6 bases and 5 bases respectively, with 16 bases between them. The chain's CDR3 is CATRVGLGRETQYF. Here the CDR3 DNA reads TGTGCCACCAGGGTGGGTTTGGGCAGGGAGACCCAGTACTTC. Full variable domain (outside the CDR3, taken from reference TRBV15 and TRBJ2-5): DAMVIQNPRYQVTQFGKPVTLSCSQTLNHNVMYWYQQKSSQAPKLLFHYYDKDFNNEADTPDNFQSRRPNTSFCFLDIRSPGLGDTAMYLCATRVGLGRETQYFGPGTRLLVL.

In the case of this clone: In the same sample, other DNA sequences code for this CDR3. The V gene is TRBV7-9, the J gene TRBJ2-7; D is unclear. This CDR3 has 14 residues. The germline V gene encodes CDR1 SEHNR and CDR2 FQNEAQ (reference sequence). Trimming cost V 1 base and J 4 bases, with 11 bases left between them. CDR3 loop: CASSLDLLPYEQYF. The CDR3 bases are TGTGCCAGCAGCTTAGATCTCCTCCCTTACGAGCAGTACTTC.

Only a few counts were recorded for this clone. This chain uses TRBV11-2 with TRBJ2-7; weak D call: TRBD2 (6 bases). With 3 bases removed from V and 2 bases from J, the gap between germline ends came to 11 bases. Looked up from germline, CDR1 is SGHAT and CDR2 is FQNNGV. The CDR3 is 14 amino acids. Written as DNA, the CDR3 is TGTGCCAGCAGCTTTTCGGAGGGTACCTACGAGCAGTACTTC. Its protein is CASSFSEGTYEQYF.

The chain has TRBV25-1 and TRBJ2-3; D is perhaps TRBD2 (6 bases). V dropped 11 bases and J dropped 0 bases, with 12 bases sitting between them. CDR3 length: 13 residues. CDR1 is MGHDK, CDR2 SYGVNS, per germline. The CDR3 DNA reads as TGTGCCGCCGGGACTGTAAGCACAGATACGCAGTATTTT. As protein: CAAGTVSTDTQYF. The variable domain in full, with the rest retrieved from reference TRBV25-1 and TRBJ2-3, is EADIYQTPRYLVIGTGKKITLECSQTMGHDKMYWYQQDPGMELHLIHYSYGVNSTEKGDLSSESTVSRIRTEHFPLTLESARPSHTSQYLCAAGTVSTDTQYFGPGTRLTVL.

Worth noting for this clone: An end of the junction does not agree with germline; a read error may underlie this. The V and J genes are TRBV7-7 and TRBJ2-5; 9 nucleotides line up with TRBD2. Per germline, CDR1 SSHAT and CDR2 FNYEAQ (reference sequence). This CDR3 contains 13 residues. The CDR3 nucleotides read TGTGCTAGCAGCGGGAGGAAGCAAGAGACCCAGTACTTC. It yields the protein CASSGRKQETQYF.

The chain recombines TRBV4-3 with TRBJ1-3, with 7 bases aligning to TRBD1. The germline V gene encodes CDR1 LGHNA and CDR2 YSLEER. The CDR3 has 17 residues. V shed 1 base, J shed 1 base, and the junction held 7 bases outside the gene matches. CDR3 residues: CASSQAPTGRSGNTIYF. The DNA of the CDR3 is TGCGCCAGCAGCCAAGCTCCGACAGGGCGATCTGGAAACACCATATATTTT.

There are a few counts of this clone. J is TRBJ1-2 and V is TRBV5-1; no firm D call. From germline, CDR1 is SGHRS and CDR2 YFSETQ. The CDR3 is made up of 13 amino acids. Trimming pared 0 bases from V and 10 bases from J, leaving 13 bases between. The CDR3 DNA is TGCGCCAGCAGCTTGGAGGAGAACTTATTCTACACCTTC. It is translated as CASSLEENLFYTF. Variable domain in full (rest from reference TRBV5-1 and TRBJ1-2): KAGVTQTPRYLIKTRGQQVTLSCSPISGHRSVSWYQQTPGQGLQFLFEYFSETQRNKGNFPGRFSGRQFSNSRSEMNVSTLELGDSALYLCASSLEENLFYTFGSGTRLTVV.

The chain employs TRBV7-9 and TRBJ2-7; 7 bases fit TRBD1. Germline assignment: CDR1 SEHNR and CDR2 FQNEAQ (reference sequence). Trimming took 1 base from V and 4 from J; bases not matched to a gene: 4. CDR3 length: 14 amino acids. The CDR3 nucleotides are TGTGCCAGCAGCTTAGAGGGGACAGCATACGAGCAGTACTTC. Protein product: CASSLEGTAYEQYF.

V usage is TRBV4-1 and J usage is TRBJ2-5; the D is unclear. The CDR3 spans 14 residues. Germline loops: CDR1 MGHRA, CDR2 YSYEKL. Trimming cost V 0 bases and J 4 bases, with 9 bases left between them. Written as DNA, the CDR3 is TGCGCCAGCAGCCAAGACACAAATGGAGAGACCCAGTACTTC. Protein product: CASSQDTNGETQYF.

This sequence joins TRBV10-3 and TRBJ1-5, with a weak D call TRBD1 (6 bases). V was shortened by 0 bases and J by 2 bases, with 14 bases between the two germline ends. Per the germline V gene, CDR1 is ENHRY and CDR2 is SYGVKD. The CDR3 sequence is 17 residues long. Written as DNA, the CDR3 is TGTGCCATCAGTGAGTCAATTCCCAGGGGAGGCAATCAGCCCCAGCATTTT. It yields the protein CAISESIPRGGNQPQHF.

This clone was seen a handful of times. The chain is built from TRBV5-4 and TRBJ2-7; D is possibly TRBD2 (5 bases). Trimming shortened V by 4 bases and J by 2 bases, and 10 bases separated the two germline ends. Germline values: CDR1 SGHNT, CDR2 YYREEE (reference sequence). This CDR3 comprises 13 residues. The CDR3 sequence is CASSRSGPYEQYF. The CDR3 region has the DNA TGTGCCAGCAGCCGAAGCGGACCCTACGAGCAGTACTTC.